This entry concerns a single TCR beta chain. Its specificity is not known. At the DNA level, this CDR3 is encoded by other sequences in the same sample as well. Here immunoSEQ multiplex PCR was the method, and the copy in TCRdb shows in-frame clones only, minus some. The sample contains approximately 270,000 clones, 65% to 90% of which appear only once. Germline V gene lookup returns CDR1 MNHEY and CDR2 SVGAGI. This CDR3 is 14 amino acids long. Between the trimmed V and J ends, which lost 2 bases and 1 base, there was a span of 8 bases. These data come from a study of cytomegalovirus exposure and HLA in healthy donors. Study-level findings and limits: It was 150 to 200 TCR beta chains that were listed as cytomegalovirus-associated. Most TCR sequences were uncommon, yet certain public TCRs appeared in many donors.

The TCR sequence derives from a woman younger than 30 in good health and CMV-seronegative. The rearrangement joins TRBV6-5 to TRBJ1-1, with D perhaps TRBD1 (5 bases). Sequencing used PBMCs. CDR3 nucleotide sequence: TGTGCCAGCAGTTACGGCGGGACGAACACTGAAGCTTTCTTT. Translation: CASSYGGTNTEAFF.